This passage covers 8 T cell receptor beta chains from one sample sequenced in a study of T-cell reconstitution after alpha-beta-depleted transplantation in children. Unique molecular identifiers were incorporated when the TCRbeta library was constructed. MiXCR, applied by TCRdb to the PCR reads, yields one record per CDR3 protein. The sample yields hundreds of thousands of distinct CDR3 sequences, 16% seen once. Sample: PBMCs from the stem cell graft donor, taken from the stem cell graft. The receptors come from a human donor who donated a stem cell graft to a child with acute myeloid leukemia.

This clonotype has a count of ten or more. The rearrangement uses TRBV20-1 and TRBJ2-5, with 10 nucleotides matching TRBD2. The CDR3 extends over 14 amino acids. Germline CDR1 is DFQATT and CDR2 is SNEGSKA (reference sequence). V gave up 6 bases and J gave up 3 bases; unmatched junction bases: 7. CDR3 region: CSANYLAGEETQYF. In nucleotides, the CDR3 is TGCAGTGCAAACTATCTAGCGGGGGAAGAGACCCAGTACTTC.

This clonotype has at least ten counts. The V and J genes are TRBV29-1 and TRBJ2-7; D is ambiguous. The CDR3 spans 11 residues. Germline V lookup: CDR1 SQVTM, CDR2 ANQGSEA. Trimming stripped 4 bases from V and 2 bases from J, with 6 bases between. This CDR3 reads CSVALTYEQYF. Written as DNA, the CDR3 is TGCAGCGTTGCACTAACCTACGAGCAGTACTTC.

The sample holds many counts of this clonotype. The J gene is TRBJ2-1, the V gene TRBV20-1; D unresolved. This CDR3 region has 14 residues. V dropped 5 bases and J dropped 0 bases, with 11 bases sitting between them. Germline V gene sequence: CDR1 DFQATT, CDR2 SNEGSKA (reference sequence). CDR3 DNA sequence: TGCAGTGCTCCGGAACTGAGCTCCTACAATGAGCAGTTCTTC. Amino acids: CSAPELSSYNEQFF.

In this sample, this clonotype turned up many times. The rearrangement joins TRBV20-1 to TRBJ2-1; D remains unclear. Germline V gene data show CDR1 as DFQATT and CDR2 as SNEGSKA (reference sequence). With 0 bases removed from V and 11 bases from J, the gap between germline ends came to 8 bases. The CDR3 spans 11 residues. CDR3 bases: TGCAGTGCTAGAGAGGAGTATCAGCAGTTCTTC. It yields the protein CSAREEYQQFF.

This clonotype was counted once. A much larger clone lies a single base off, so this may be a read error. The V call is TRBV29-1, the J call TRBJ2-3, with 7 bases aligning to TRBD2. V shed 5 bases, J shed 2 bases, and the junction held 7 bases outside the gene matches. Germline V gene sequence: CDR1 SQVTM, CDR2 ANQGSEA. The CDR3 loop spans 14 amino acids. The CDR3 DNA is TGCAGCGTTCGGGCGGGGGATGTCACAGATACGCAGTATTTT. Residues: CSVRAGDVTDTQYF.

V and J are TRBV20-1 and TRBJ2-5; 8 nucleotides agree with TRBD1. Trimming removed 6 bases from V and 3 bases from J; junction bases left unmatched: 9. CDR1 and CDR2 (germline): DFQATT, SNEGSKA (reference sequence). The CDR3 spans 14 residues. Here the CDR3 DNA reads TGCAGTGCAGCAGAAGACAGGGGCGAAGAGACCCAGTACTTC. Translating it yields CSAAEDRGEETQYF.

As regards this clonotype: Since a much larger clone is just one base distant, this may be a read error. This chain uses TRBV5-1 with TRBJ2-2, with 7 bases fitting TRBD2. The CDR3 runs to 15 residues. Trimming cost V 4 bases and J 0 bases; bases outside gene matches: 3. The germline CDR1 and CDR2 sequences are SGHRS and YFSETQ. DNA of the CDR3: TGCGCCAGCAGCATCGGGACTACGAACACCGGGGAGCTGTTTTTT. It translates to CASSIGTTNTGELFF.

The CDR3: CASSSGGGLNGYTF. CDR3 bases: TGTGCCAGCAGCTCCGGTGGGGGGCTAAATGGCTACACCTTC. J is TRBJ1-2 and V is TRBV5-6; a possible D gene is TRBD1 (6 bases). The CDR3 runs 14 residues. V dropped 3 bases and J dropped 6 bases, with 15 bases sitting between them. The germline V gene encodes CDR1 SGHDT and CDR2 YYEEEE.